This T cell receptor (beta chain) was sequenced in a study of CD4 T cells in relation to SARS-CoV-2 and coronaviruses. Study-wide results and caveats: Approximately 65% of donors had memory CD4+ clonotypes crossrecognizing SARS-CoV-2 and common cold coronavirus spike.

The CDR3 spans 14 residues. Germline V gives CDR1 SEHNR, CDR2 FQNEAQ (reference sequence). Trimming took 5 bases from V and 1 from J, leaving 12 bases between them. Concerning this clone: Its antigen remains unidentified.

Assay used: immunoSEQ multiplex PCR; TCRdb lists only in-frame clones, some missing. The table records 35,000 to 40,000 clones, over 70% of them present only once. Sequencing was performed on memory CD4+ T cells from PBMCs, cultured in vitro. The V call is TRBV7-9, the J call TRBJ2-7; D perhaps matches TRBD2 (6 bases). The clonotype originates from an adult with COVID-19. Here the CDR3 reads CASSLREKSYEQYF. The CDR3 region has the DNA TGTGCCAGCAGCCTCCGGGAGAAGTCCTACGAGCAGTACTTC.